This T cell receptor beta chain originates from a study of control samples from healthy donors and cancer patients. Generated by immunoSEQ multiplex PCR, the TCRdb table keeps only in-frame clones and is missing some. The data show about 220,000 clones, just under 95% seen once. Germline V lookup: CDR1 MDHEN, CDR2 SYDVKM. This CDR3 has 13 amino acids. The V segment lost 6 bases and the J segment 4 bases; nucleotides outside the gene matches: 5. This rearrangement joins TRBV28 to TRBJ1-2; 7 positions agree with TRBD1. The receptor was derived from a man in his fifties or sixties in good health. The specimen sequenced was blood. The CDR3 sequence: CASRIGGFYGYTF. The CDR3 DNA reads TGTGCCAGCAGGATAGGGGGCTTCTATGGCTACACCTTC.